Listed here is a single T cell receptor (beta chain). Its antigen is as yet unknown. Some clones are missing from TCRdb's copy, which holds only in-frame ones; the method was immunoSEQ multiplex PCR. The sample lists 90,000 to 130,000 clones; about 85% were seen once. The donors were members of the validation cohort, which comprised more than 90 subjects and was separate from the first cohort of some 680 subjects. This sample is part of a study of cytomegalovirus exposure and HLA in healthy donors. CDR1 SEHNR and CDR2 FQNEAQ come from the germline V gene (reference sequence). V was pared by 7 bases and J by 0 bases, with 12 bases of the junction left unmatched. The CDR3 consists of 16 residues. Study-wide results and caveats: In vitro work confirmed that three CMV-associated chains recognize CMV antigens. The classifier, whose performance was assessed in both the original and validation cohorts, reportedly diagnosed cytomegalovirus status with high specificity and sensitivity.

This clonotype was sampled from a woman aged 18-29 years in good health and CMV-seronegative. Sample: PBMCs. The chain uses TRBV7-9 and TRBJ2-7; 7 bases are shared with TRBD1. CDR3 loop: CASTQFVGTVSYEQYF. DNA of the CDR3: TGTGCCAGCACGCAATTCGTTGGGACAGTCTCCTACGAGCAGTACTTC.